This passage covers 17 T cell receptor beta chains from one sample sequenced in a study of cytomegalovirus exposure and HLA in healthy donors. The repertoire was sequenced with immunoSEQ multiplex PCR; TCRdb's copy has only in-frame clones and lacks some. Among 140,000 or so clones listed, 75% to 90% were seen once. The sequenced sample was PBMCs. All receptors derive from a woman younger than 35 in good health and CMV-seropositive.

Concerning this clone itself: Its ends do not fully match the called genes, so a read error is possible. The chain links TRBV5-4 to TRBJ1-4; tentatively, D is TRBD1 (6 bases). This CDR3 spans 11 amino acids. Germline assignment: CDR1 SGHNT and CDR2 YYREEE (reference sequence). CDR3 sequence: CASSLDGQRHF. CDR3 DNA sequence: TGTGCCAGCAGCTTGGATGGACAGAGGCATTTT.

The gene calls are TRBV30 and TRBJ1-5, with D hard to call. There are 13 residues in the CDR3. In germline, CDR1 is GTSNPN, CDR2 SVGIG (reference sequence). V dropped 0 bases and J dropped 6 bases, with 9 bases sitting between them. The CDR3 nucleotides are TGTGCCTGGAGTGTAGAGGGAAGTCAGCCCCAGCATTTT. This translates into CAWSVEGSQPQHF.

V usage is TRBV5-6 and J usage is TRBJ1-6, with D possibly matching TRBD1 (6 bases). The CDR3 contains 16 residues. Germline V gives CDR1 SGHDT, CDR2 YYEEEE. With 4 bases removed from V and 5 bases from J, the gap between germline ends came to 16 bases. The CDR3 region is CASSTVGQLNNSPLHF. The DNA for the CDR3 is TGTGCCAGCAGCACCGTTGGACAGCTAAATAATTCACCCCTCCACTTT.

This chain joins TRBV27 and TRBJ1-1; D is perhaps TRBD1 (6 bases). The CDR3 sequence is 14 residues long. V gave up 4 bases and J gave up 2 bases, with 11 bases separating them. Germline values: CDR1 MNHEY, CDR2 SMNVEV (reference sequence). This CDR3 is CASSSSTGNTEAFF. The CDR3 DNA is TGTGCCAGCAGTTCCTCGACAGGAAACACTGAAGCTTTCTTT.

The chain uses TRBV28 and TRBJ1-2, with D maybe TRBD1 (5 bases). The CDR3 consists of 13 residues. V lost 8 bases and J 3 bases, leaving 13 bases between the germline ends. Germline V gives CDR1 MDHEN, CDR2 SYDVKM. In nucleotides, the CDR3 is TGTGCCAGCTGGGAGGGGAAGTACTATGGCTACACCTTC. Its translation is CASWEGKYYGYTF.

The chain recombines TRBV7-6 with TRBJ1-2; D gene uncertain. V lost 2 bases, J lost 4 bases, and 14 bases lay in between. The CDR3 length is 15 residues. Germline lookup yields CDR1 SGHVS and CDR2 FNYEAQ. The CDR3 region has the DNA TGTGCCAGCAGCTTATCGAGAGGGCCATTCTATGGCTACACCTTC. Translated: CASSLSRGPFYGYTF.

This chain joins TRBV27 and TRBJ1-1; 7 positions match TRBD1. In germline, CDR1 is MNHEY, CDR2 SMNVEV (reference sequence). The CDR3 sequence is 14 residues long. J was trimmed by 4 bases and V by 2 bases; bases with no gene match: 4. This CDR3 reads CASSLGQGGTEAFF. The CDR3 DNA reads TGTGCCAGCAGTTTAGGGCAGGGGGGCACTGAAGCTTTCTTT.

The CDR3 DNA follows: TGTGCCAGTAGTGAGTCGGCCGGGTATGGCTACACCTTC. Translation gives CASSESAGYGYTF. The V and J genes are TRBV19 and TRBJ1-2; D call uncertain. CDR1 is LNHDA and CDR2 is SQIVND in the germline V gene (reference sequence). The CDR3 is 13 amino acids. V was shortened by 5 bases and J by 5 bases, with 12 bases between the two germline ends.

This clone was counted between two and nine times. The chain has TRBV6-1 and TRBJ1-6; 8 nucleotides match TRBD1. Per germline, CDR1 MNHNS and CDR2 SASEGT. The CDR3 sequence is 14 residues long. The V and J ends lost 3 bases and 9 bases, in that order; junction bases with no gene match: 4. The CDR3 region is CASSDAGGFSPLHF. CDR3 nucleotide sequence: TGTGCCAGCAGTGACGCAGGGGGCTTTTCACCCCTCCACTTT.

This chain links TRBV6-1 with TRBJ1-1, with 7 bases matching TRBD1. CDR3 length: 13 residues. Trimming took 7 bases from V and 7 from J; bases not matched to a gene: 9. The germline V gene has CDR1 MNHNS and CDR2 SASEGT. The CDR3 DNA is TGTGCCAGCACCGAAAGGGGGGACAGTGAAGCTTTCTTT. Translation gives CASTERGDSEAFF.

The chain links TRBV5-1 to TRBJ2-5; 8 nucleotides agree with TRBD2. Losses at the gene ends were 1 base for V and 4 bases for J; bases not matched to a gene: 9. There are 16 residues in the CDR3. In germline, CDR1 is SGHRS, CDR2 YFSETQ. The CDR3 sequence: CASSLYGGGLLETQYF. CDR3 bases: TGCGCCAGCAGCTTGTATGGCGGGGGGTTGCTAGAGACCCAGTACTTC.

The genes are TRBV27 and TRBJ1-2; perhaps TRBD1 as D (5 bases). The CDR3 is 16 residues long. Trimming pared 5 bases from V and 6 bases from J, leaving 22 bases between. CDR1 MNHEY and CDR2 SMNVEV come from the germline V gene (reference sequence). DNA of the CDR3: TGTGCCAGCAGTCCCCGGCTAGGGACTAGCCGTGATGGCTACACCTTC. Amino acid sequence: CASSPRLGTSRDGYTF.

The sample holds a few counts of this clone. V usage is TRBV6-5 and J usage is TRBJ2-7, with a tentative D call TRBD1 (5 bases). Deletions cut 5 bases from V and 5 bases from J, with 10 bases between. Looked up from germline, CDR1 is MNHEY and CDR2 is SVGAGI. This CDR3 has 12 amino acids. The chain's CDR3 is CASSPDSHEQYF. DNA of the CDR3: TGTGCCAGCAGTCCCGACAGCCACGAGCAGTACTTC.

This chain connects TRBV7-9 to TRBJ1-1, with 9 nucleotides matching TRBD1. V shed 5 bases and J 8 bases; nucleotides not matched to a gene: 15. The CDR3 contains 16 residues. Per the germline V gene, CDR1 is SEHNR and CDR2 is FQNEAQ (reference sequence). The CDR3 DNA is TGTGCCAGCAGCGCCGGGACAGGGCTGTTGGACGCCGAAGCTTTCTTT. It yields the protein CASSAGTGLLDAEAFF.

This clone was observed a single time. The chain joins TRBV5-6 to TRBJ2-1; the D gene is possibly TRBD1 (5 bases). Per germline, CDR1 SGHDT and CDR2 YYEEEE. The CDR3 has 12 amino acids. With 0 bases removed from V and 10 bases from J, the gap between germline ends came to 8 bases. In DNA form, the CDR3 reads TGTGCCAGCAGCTTGGCCCAGGGAGAGCAGTTCTTC. Translated: CASSLAQGEQFF.

This clone has more than one count but fewer than ten. The V call is TRBV19, the J call TRBJ1-2; D possibly corresponds to TRBD1 (5 bases). CDR1 is LNHDA, CDR2 SQIVND, per germline (reference sequence). The CDR3 spans 15 residues. Trimming removed 3 bases at V and 4 bases at J, with 15 bases between. CDR3 DNA sequence: TGTGCCAGTAGTATTCCGCCGACAGCCGGCTATGGCTACACCTTC. Its protein product is CASSIPPTAGYGYTF.

V is TRBV4-2 and J is TRBJ2-2; 7 bases line up with TRBD2. In germline, CDR1 is LGHNA, CDR2 YNFKEQ. The CDR3 has 18 amino acids. V trimming: 8 bases; J trimming: 4 bases; junction bases outside the gene matches: 19. CDR3 DNA: TGTGCCAGCCTCCCGCGGGGAGGGCAGGGTGGATCCACCGGGGAGCTGTTTTTT. Translated: CASLPRGGQGGSTGELFF.